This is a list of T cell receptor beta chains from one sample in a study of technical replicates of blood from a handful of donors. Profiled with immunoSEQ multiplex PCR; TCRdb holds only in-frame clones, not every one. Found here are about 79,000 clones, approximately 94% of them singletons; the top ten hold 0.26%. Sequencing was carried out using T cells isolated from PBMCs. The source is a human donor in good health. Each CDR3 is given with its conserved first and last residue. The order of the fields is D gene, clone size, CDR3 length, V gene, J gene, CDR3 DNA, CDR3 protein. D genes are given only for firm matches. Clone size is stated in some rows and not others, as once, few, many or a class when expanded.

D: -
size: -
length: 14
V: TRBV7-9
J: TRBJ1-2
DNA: TGTGCCAGCAGCCCCATGACAGATCATTATGGCTACACCTTC
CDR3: CASSPMTDHYGYTF

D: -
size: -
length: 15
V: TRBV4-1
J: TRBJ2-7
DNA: TGCGCCAGCAGCGCAACGGGAGTCCCTCCCCTCGAGCAGTACTTC
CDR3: CASSATGVPPLEQYF

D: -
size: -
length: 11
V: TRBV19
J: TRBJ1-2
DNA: TGTGCCAGTAGTCCCGGCTATGGCTACACCTTC
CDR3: CASSPGYGYTF

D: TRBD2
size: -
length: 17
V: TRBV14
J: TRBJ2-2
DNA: TGTGCCAGCAGCCTCTGGGTAGCGGGGGCGAACACCGGGGAGCTGTTTTTT
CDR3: CASSLWVAGANTGELFF

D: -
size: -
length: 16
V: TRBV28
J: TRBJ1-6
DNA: TGTGCCAGCAGTTCGCGCAGGGGCGCCTATAATTCACCCCTCCACTTT
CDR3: CASSSRRGAYNSPLHF

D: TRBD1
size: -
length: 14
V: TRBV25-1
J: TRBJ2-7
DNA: TGTGCCAGCAGTGAATGGGGGCAGGGGGAGGAGCAGTACTTC
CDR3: CASSEWGQGEEQYF

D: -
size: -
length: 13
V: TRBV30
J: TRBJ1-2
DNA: TGTGCCTGGAGTGTACACATCGACTATGGCTACACCTTC
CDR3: CAWSVHIDYGYTF

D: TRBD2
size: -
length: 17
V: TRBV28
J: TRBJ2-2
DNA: TGTGCCAGCAGCCGCGGACTAGCGGGAGTGTTCACCGGGGAGCTGTTTTTT
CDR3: CASSRGLAGVFTGELFF

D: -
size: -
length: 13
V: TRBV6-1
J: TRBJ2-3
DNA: TGTGCCAGCAGTTATACCACGCGTGATACGCAGTATTTT
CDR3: CASSYTTRDTQYF

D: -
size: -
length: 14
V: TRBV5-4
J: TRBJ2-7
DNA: TGTGCCAGCAGCCGGGGCGGGGAGGCTTACGAGCAGTACTTC
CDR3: CASSRGGEAYEQYF

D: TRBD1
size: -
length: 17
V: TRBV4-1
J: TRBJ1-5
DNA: TGCGCCAGCAGCCAAGATCTCCGGACAGGCCCCAATCAGCCCCAGCATTTT
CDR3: CASSQDLRTGPNQPQHF

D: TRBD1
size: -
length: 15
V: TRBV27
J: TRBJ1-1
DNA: TGTGCCAGCAGTCCCCGACAGGGGAGTGGCACTGAAGCTTTCTTT
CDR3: CASSPRQGSGTEAFF

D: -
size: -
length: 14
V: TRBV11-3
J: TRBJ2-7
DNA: TGTGCCAGCAGCTTATATCCGACAAGCTACGAGCAGTACTTC
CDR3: CASSLYPTSYEQYF

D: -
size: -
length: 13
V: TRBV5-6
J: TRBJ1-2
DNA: TGTGCCAGCAGCGCCGGACAGTACTATGGCTACACCTTC
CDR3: CASSAGQYYGYTF

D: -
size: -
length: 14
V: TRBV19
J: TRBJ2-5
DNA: TGTGCCAGTAGTCCCCGGACGGCGGGAGAGACCCAGTACTTC
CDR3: CASSPRTAGETQYF

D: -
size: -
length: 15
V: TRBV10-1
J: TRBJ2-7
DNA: TGCGCCAGCAGTGACGTTCTAGGCAGCTCCTACGAGCAGTACTTC
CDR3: CASSDVLGSSYEQYF

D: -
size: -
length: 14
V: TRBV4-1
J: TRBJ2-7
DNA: TGCGCCAGCAGCCCCTCGGCGGGGGCTGACGAGCAGTACTTC
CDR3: CASSPSAGADEQYF

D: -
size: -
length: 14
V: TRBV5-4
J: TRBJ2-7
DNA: TGTGCCAGCAGCAGCGGGTTCGGGTCCTACGAGCAGTACTTC
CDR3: CASSSGFGSYEQYF

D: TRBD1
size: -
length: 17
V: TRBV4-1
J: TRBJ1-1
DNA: TGCGCCAGCAGCCCACGAACGACAGGGATGGGCTCCACTGAAGCTTTCTTT
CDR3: CASSPRTTGMGSTEAFF

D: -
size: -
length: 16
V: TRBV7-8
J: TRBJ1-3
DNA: TGTGCCAGCAGCTTGACGACAGACCCCTATGGAAACACCATATATTTT
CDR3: CASSLTTDPYGNTIYF

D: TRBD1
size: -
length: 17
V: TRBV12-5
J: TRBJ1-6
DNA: TGTGCTAGTGGTGGGGGCCCGGGACAGGCCTATAATTCACCCCTCCACTTT
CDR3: CASGGGPGQAYNSPLHF

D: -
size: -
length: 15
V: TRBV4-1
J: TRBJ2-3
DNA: TGCGCCAGCAGCCGCTCAGTCGATTTTACACATACGCAGTATTTT
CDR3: CASSRSVDFTHTQYF

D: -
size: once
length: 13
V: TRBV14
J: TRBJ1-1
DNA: TGTGCCAGCAGCCCCATCATGAACACTGAAGCTTTCTTT
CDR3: CASSPIMNTEAFF

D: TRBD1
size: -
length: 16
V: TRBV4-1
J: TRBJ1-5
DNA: TGCGCCAGCAGCCACAACAGGGGGCGGAAAGATCAGCCCCAGCATTTT
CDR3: CASSHNRGRKDQPQHF

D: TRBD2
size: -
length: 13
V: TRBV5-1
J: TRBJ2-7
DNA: TGCGCCAGCAGGGCTAGCGGGGTATACGAGCAGTACTTC
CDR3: CASRASGVYEQYF

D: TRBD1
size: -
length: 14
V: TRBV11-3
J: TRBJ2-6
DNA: TGTGCCAGCAGCTTAGGACAGGGCCTAGGGCTCCTGACTTTC
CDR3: CASSLGQGLGLLTF

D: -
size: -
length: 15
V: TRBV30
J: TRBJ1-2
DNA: TGTGCCTGGAGACTTGCAGGGGCCCCGCATCTCGGCTACACCTTC
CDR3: CAWRLAGAPHLGYTF

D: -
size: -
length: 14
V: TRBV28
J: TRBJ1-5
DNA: TGTGCCAGCAGTTTCAGGGACTTTGGGCAGCCCCAGCATTTT
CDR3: CASSFRDFGQPQHF

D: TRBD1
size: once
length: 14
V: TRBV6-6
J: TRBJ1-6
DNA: TGTGCCAGCAGTCGGGACAGCCAGAATTCACCCCTCCACTTT
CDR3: CASSRDSQNSPLHF

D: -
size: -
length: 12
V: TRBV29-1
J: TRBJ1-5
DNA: TGCAGCGTTGGGGTGGGCGATCAGCCCCAGCATTTT
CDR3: CSVGVGDQPQHF

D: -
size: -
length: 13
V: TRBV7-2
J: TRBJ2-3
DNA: TGTGCCAGCAGCACGGACTACACAGATACGCAGTATTTT
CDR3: CASSTDYTDTQYF

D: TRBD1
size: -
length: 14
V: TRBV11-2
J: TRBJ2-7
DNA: TGTGCCAGCAGCCTTCAGACAGGGGGGAGCGAGCAGTACTTC
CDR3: CASSLQTGGSEQYF

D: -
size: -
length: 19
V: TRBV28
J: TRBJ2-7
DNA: TGTGCCAGCAGTGAACCCCCCCGCGGGGCAGGGTCCTATCGCTACGAGCAGTACTTC
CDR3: CASSEPPRGAGSYRYEQYF

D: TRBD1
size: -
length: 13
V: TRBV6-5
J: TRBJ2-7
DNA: TGTGCCAGCACCGACAGGGCGAACTACGAGCAGTACTTC
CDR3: CASTDRANYEQYF

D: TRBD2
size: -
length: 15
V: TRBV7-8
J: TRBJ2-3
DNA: TGTGCCAGCAGCTTTTTCCTAGCGGAGCCAGATACGCAGTATTTT
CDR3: CASSFFLAEPDTQYF

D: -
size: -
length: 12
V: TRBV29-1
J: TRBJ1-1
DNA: TGCAGCGTCGTCCGGTCCGGGGCTGAAGCTTTCTTT
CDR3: CSVVRSGAEAFF

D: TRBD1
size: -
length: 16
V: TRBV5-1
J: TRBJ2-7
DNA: TGCGCCAGCAGCTTGGCACTACAGGGGCTTTCCTACGAGCAGTACTTC
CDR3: CASSLALQGLSYEQYF

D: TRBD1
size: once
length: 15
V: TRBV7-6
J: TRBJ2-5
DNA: TGTGCCAGCAGCTTACTTCGGGACAGACAAGAGACCCAGTACTTC
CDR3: CASSLLRDRQETQYF

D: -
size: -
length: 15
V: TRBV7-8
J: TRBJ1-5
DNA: TGTGCCAGCAGCTTAGCGGCGGGGGGGGATCAGCCCCAGCATTTT
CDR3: CASSLAAGGDQPQHF

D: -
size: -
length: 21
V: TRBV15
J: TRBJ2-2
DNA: TGTGCCACCAGCAGAGATGGAAAGCGACTTTCCCTTGCAAGAAACACCGGGGAGCTGTTTTTT
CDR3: CATSRDGKRLSLARNTGELFF